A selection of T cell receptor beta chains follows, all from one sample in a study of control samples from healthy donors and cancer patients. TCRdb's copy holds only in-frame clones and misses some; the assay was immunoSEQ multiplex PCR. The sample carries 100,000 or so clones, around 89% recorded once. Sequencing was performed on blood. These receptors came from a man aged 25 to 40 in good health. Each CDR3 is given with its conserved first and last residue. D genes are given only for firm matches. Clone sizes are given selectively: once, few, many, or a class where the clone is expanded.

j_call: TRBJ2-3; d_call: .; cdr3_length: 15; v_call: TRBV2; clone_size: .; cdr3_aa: CAGFGLSEFTDTQYF; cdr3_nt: TGTGCCGGATTCGGACTCTCAGAATTCACAGATACGCAGTATTTT
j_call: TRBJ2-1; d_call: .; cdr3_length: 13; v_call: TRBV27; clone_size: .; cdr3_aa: CASSFGSFDEQFF; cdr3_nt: TGTGCCAGCAGTTTTGGGAGTTTCGATGAGCAGTTCTTC
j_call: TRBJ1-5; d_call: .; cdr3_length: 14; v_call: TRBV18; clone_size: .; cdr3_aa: CASGTPNSNQPQHF; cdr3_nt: TGTGCCTCTGGGACACCCAATAGCAATCAGCCCCAGCATTTT
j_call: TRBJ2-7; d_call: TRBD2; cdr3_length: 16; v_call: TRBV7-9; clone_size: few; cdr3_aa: CASSLVSGTTSYEQYF; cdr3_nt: TGTGCCAGCAGCTTAGTGTCCGGGACTACCTCCTACGAGCAGTACTTC
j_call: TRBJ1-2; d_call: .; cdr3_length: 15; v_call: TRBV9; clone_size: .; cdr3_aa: CASSVVRETGFGYTF; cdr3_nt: TGTGCCAGCAGCGTAGTTCGGGAGACAGGCTTTGGCTACACCTTC
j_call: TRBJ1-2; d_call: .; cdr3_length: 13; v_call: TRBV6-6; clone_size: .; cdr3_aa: CASSFHHRDGYTF; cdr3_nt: TGTGCCAGCAGTTTCCACCACAGGGATGGCTACACCTTC
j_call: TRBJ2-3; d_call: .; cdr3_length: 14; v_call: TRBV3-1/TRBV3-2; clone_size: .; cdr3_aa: CASSRRPSQDTQYF; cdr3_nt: TGTGCCAGCAGCCGCAGACCCTCACAGGATACGCAGTATTTT
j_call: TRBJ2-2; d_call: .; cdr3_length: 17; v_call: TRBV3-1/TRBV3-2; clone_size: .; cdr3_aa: CASSQDRKGSNTGELFF; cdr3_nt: TGTGCCAGCAGCCAAGATCGGAAGGGATCGAACACCGGGGAGCTGTTTTTT
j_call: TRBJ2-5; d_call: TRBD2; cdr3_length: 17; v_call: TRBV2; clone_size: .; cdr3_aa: CASSDIGRLAGQETQYF; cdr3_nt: TGTGCCAGCAGTGACATCGGGCGACTAGCGGGTCAAGAGACCCAGTACTTC
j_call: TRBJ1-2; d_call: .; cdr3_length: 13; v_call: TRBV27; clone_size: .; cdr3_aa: CASSSLSSGSYTF; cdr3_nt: TGTGCCAGCAGTTCTCTATCCTCAGGGAGCTACACCTTC
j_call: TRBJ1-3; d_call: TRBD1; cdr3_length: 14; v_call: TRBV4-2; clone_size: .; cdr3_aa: CASSQGQGRNTIYF; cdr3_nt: TGTGCCAGCAGCCAAGGACAGGGGAGAAACACCATATATTTT
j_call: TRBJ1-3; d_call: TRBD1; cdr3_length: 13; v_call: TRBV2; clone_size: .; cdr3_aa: CASRGQGGNTIYF; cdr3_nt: TGTGCCAGCAGGGGACAGGGTGGAAACACCATATATTTT
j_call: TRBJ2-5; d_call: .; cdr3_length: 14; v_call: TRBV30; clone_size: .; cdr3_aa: CAWSVPVFRGTQYF; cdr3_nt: TGTGCCTGGAGTGTACCGGTGTTCCGGGGGACCCAGTACTTC
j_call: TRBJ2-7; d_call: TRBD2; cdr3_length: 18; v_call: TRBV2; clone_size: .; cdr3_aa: CASSGISIAGGSSYEQYF; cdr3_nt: TGTGCCAGCAGTGGAATTTCGATAGCGGGAGGGAGCTCCTACGAGCAGTACTTC
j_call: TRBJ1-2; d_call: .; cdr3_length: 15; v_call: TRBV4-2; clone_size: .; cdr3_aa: CASSPTRRLTHGYTF; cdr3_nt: TGTGCCAGCAGCCCTACCAGGAGACTTACACATGGCTACACCTTC
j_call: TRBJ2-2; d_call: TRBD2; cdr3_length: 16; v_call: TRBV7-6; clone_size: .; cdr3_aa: CASSGRLAGGTGELFF; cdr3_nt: TGTGCCAGCAGCGGGCGACTAGCGGGGGGCACCGGGGAGCTGTTTTTT
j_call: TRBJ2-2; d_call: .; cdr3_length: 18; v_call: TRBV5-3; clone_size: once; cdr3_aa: CARSLFTGGPSNTGELFF; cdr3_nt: TGTGCCAGAAGCTTGTTTACTGGGGGGCCCTCGAACACCGGGGAGCTGTTTTTT
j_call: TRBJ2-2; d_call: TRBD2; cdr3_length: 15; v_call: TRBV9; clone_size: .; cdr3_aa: CASSGSSGSGGELFF; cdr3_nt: TGTGCCAGCAGCGGGAGTAGCGGGAGTGGCGGGGAGCTGTTTTTT
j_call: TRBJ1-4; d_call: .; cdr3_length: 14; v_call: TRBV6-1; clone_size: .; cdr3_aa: CASSESGANEKLFF; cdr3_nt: TGTGCCAGCAGTGAATCGGGGGCTAATGAAAAACTGTTTTTT
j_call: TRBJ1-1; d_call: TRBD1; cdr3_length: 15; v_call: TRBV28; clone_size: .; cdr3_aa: CASSGAGTGLTEAFF; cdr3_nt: TGTGCCAGCAGTGGGGCCGGGACAGGGCTCACTGAAGCTTTCTTT
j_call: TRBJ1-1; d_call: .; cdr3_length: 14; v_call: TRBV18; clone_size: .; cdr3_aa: CASSPPERNTEAFF; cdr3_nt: TGTGCCAGCTCACCACCCGAGAGGAACACTGAAGCTTTCTTT
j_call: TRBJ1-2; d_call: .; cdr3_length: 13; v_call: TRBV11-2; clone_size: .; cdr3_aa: CASSEGLQYGYTF; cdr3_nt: TGTGCCAGCAGCGAGGGTCTTCAGTATGGCTACACCTTC
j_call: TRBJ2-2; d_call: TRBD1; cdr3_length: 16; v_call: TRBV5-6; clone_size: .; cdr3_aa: CASSLRRGLSTGELFF; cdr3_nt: TGTGCCAGCAGCTTGCGCAGGGGGCTCAGCACCGGGGAGCTGTTTTTT
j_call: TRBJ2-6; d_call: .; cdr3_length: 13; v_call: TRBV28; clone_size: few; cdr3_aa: CASSDSGANVLTF; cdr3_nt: TGTGCCAGCTCCGACTCTGGGGCCAACGTCCTGACTTTC
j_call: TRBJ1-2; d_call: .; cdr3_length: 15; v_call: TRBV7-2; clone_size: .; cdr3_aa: CASSPEGRRLGGYTF; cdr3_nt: TGTGCCAGCAGTCCCGAGGGACGGCGGCTGGGTGGCTACACCTTC
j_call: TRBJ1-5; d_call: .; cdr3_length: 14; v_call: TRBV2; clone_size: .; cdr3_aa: CATGQGFGNQPQHF; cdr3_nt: TGTGCCACCGGCCAGGGTTTTGGCAATCAGCCCCAGCATTTT
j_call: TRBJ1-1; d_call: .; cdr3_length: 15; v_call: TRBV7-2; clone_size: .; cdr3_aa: CASSQGTWMNTEAFF; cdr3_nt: TGTGCCAGCAGCCAAGGGACATGGATGAACACTGAAGCTTTCTTT
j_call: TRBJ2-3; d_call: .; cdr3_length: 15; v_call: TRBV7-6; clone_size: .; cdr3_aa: CASSREAVSTDTQYF; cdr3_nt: TGTGCCAGCAGCCGTGAAGCAGTTAGCACAGATACGCAGTATTTT
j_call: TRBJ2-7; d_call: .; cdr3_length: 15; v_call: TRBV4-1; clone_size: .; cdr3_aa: CASSQGFSSSYEQYF; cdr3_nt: TGCGCCAGCAGCCAAGGGTTCTCGAGCTCCTACGAGCAGTACTTC
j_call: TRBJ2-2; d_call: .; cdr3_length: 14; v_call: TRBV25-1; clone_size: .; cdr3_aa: CASRRGTNTGELFF; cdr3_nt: TGTGCCAGCAGGAGGGGTACGAACACCGGGGAGCTGTTTTTT
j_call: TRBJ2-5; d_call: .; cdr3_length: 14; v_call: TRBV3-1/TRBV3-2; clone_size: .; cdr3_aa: CASSHVGRQETQYF; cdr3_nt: TGTGCCAGCAGCCATGTGGGCCGACAAGAGACCCAGTACTTC
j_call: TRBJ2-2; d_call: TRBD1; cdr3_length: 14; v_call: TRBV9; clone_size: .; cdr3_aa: CASSVTGVAGELFF; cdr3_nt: TGTGCCAGCAGCGTAACAGGGGTAGCCGGGGAGCTGTTTTTT
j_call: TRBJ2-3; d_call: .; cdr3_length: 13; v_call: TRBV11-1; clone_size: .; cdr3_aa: CASSLARPDTQYF; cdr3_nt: TGTGCCAGCAGCCTAGCCCGGCCCGATACGCAGTATTTT
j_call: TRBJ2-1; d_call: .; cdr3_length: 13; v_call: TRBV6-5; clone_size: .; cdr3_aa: CASSYTSRTDQFF; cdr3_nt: TGTGCCAGCAGTTACACTTCCAGGACAGATCAGTTCTTC
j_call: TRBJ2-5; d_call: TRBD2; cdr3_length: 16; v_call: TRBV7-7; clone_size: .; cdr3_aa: CASSRLAGVGWETQYF; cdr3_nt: TGTGCCAGCAGTAGACTAGCGGGAGTGGGATGGGAGACCCAGTACTTC
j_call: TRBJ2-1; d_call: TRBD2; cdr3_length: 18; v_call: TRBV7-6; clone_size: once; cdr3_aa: CASSLAWDSAGFYNEQFF; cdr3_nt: TGTGCCAGCAGCTTAGCGTGGGATTCAGCGGGGTTCTACAATGAGCAGTTCTTC
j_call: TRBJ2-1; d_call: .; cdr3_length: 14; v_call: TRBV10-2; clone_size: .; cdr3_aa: CASSDTGPYNEQFF; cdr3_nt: TGCGCCAGCAGTGATACAGGACCCTACAATGAGCAGTTCTTC
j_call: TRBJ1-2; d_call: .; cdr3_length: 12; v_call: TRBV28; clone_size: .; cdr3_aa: CASSPKHYGYTF; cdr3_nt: TGTGCCAGCAGTCCAAAGCACTATGGCTACACCTTC
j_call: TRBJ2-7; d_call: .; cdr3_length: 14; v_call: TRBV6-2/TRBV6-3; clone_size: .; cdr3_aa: CASSYPRIPYEQYF; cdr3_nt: TGTGCCAGCAGTTACCCCCGGATCCCCTACGAGCAGTACTTC
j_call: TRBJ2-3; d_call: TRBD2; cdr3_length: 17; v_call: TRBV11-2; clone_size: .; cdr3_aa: CASSLRRAGGGTDTQYF; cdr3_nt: TGTGCCAGCAGCTTACGCCGGGCGGGAGGTGGCACAGATACGCAGTATTTT
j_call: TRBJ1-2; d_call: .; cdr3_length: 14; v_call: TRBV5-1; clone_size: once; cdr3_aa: CASSLERSNYGYTF; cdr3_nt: TGCGCCAGCAGCTTGGAACGGTCGAACTATGGCTACACCTTC
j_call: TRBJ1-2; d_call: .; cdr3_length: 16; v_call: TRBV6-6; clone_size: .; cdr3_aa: CASSARQGSFDYGYTF; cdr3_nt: TGTGCCAGCAGCGCCCGTCAGGGTTCTTTTGACTATGGCTACACCTTC
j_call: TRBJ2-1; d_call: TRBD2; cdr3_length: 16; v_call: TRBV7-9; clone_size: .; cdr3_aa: CASSPTHGGEYNEQFF; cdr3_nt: TGTGCCAGCAGCCCTACCCACGGGGGGGAGTACAATGAGCAGTTCTTC
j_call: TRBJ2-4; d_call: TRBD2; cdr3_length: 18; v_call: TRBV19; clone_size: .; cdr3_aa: CASAPLAGGVLAKNIQYF; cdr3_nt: TGTGCCAGCGCCCCCCTAGCGGGGGGGGTACTAGCCAAAAACATTCAGTACTTC
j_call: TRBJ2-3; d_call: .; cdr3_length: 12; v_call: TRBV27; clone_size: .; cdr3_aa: CASSPSGDTQYF; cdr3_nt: TGTGCCAGCAGTCCCTCCGGTGATACGCAGTATTTT
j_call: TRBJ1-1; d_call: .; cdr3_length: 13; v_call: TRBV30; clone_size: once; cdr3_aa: CAWSAMGNTEAFF; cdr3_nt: TGTGCCTGGAGCGCAATGGGTAACACTGAAGCTTTCTTT
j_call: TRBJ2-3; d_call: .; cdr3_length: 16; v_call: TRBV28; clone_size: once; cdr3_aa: CASSLMGTYSTDTQYF; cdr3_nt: TGTGCCAGCAGTTTGATGGGGACATATAGCACAGATACGCAGTATTTT
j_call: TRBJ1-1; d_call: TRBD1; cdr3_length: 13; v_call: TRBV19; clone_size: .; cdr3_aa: CASSIGTGGYAFF; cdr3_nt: TGTGCCAGTAGTATAGGGACAGGGGGCTACGCTTTCTTT
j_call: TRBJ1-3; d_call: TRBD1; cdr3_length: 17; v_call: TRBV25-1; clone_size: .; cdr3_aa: CASNTRGDRKFINTIYF; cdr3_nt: TGTGCCAGCAATACCCGGGGGGACAGAAAATTTATAAACACCATATATTTT
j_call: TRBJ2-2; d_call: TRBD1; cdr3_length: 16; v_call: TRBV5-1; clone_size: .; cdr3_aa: CASSGGQGANTGELFF; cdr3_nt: TGCGCCAGCAGCGGCGGACAGGGCGCGAACACCGGGGAGCTGTTTTTT
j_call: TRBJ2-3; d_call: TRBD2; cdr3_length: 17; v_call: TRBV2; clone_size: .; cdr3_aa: CASSEARTSGSTDTQYF; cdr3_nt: TGTGCCAGCAGTGAAGCAAGGACTAGCGGATCCACAGATACGCAGTATTTT